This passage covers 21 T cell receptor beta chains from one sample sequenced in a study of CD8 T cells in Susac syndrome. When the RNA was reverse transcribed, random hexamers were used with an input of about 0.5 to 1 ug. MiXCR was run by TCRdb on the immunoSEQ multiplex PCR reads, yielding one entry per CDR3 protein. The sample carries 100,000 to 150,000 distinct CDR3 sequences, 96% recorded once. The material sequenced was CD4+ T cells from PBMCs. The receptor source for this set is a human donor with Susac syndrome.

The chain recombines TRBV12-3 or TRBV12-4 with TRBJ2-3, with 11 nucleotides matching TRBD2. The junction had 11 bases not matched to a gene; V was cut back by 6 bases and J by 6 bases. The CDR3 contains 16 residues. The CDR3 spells CASSPRGTSGFDTQYF. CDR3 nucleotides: TGTGCCAGCAGCCCACGAGGGACTAGCGGTTTCGATACGCAGTATTTT.

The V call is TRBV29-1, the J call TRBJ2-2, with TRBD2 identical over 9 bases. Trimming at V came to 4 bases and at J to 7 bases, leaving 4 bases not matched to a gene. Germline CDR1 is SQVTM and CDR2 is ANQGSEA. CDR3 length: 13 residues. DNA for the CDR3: TGCAGCGTTGCCGGACTAGCGCGCGGGGAGCTGTTTTTT. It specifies CSVAGLARGELFF.

DNA for the CDR3: TGTGCCAGCAGCCTCGGACAGGGCGGCTACACCTTC. Its protein is CASSLGQGGYTF. V is TRBV12-3 or TRBV12-4 and J is TRBJ1-2, with 8 bases fitting TRBD1. V lost 6 bases and J lost 8; bases outside the gene matches: 5. The CDR3 has 12 amino acids.

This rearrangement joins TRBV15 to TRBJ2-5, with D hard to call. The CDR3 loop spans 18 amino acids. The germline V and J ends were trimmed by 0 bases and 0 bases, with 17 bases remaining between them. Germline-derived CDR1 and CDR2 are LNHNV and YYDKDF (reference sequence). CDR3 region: CATSRDSGGDKYQETQYF. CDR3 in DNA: TGTGCCACCAGCAGAGATTCAGGCGGAGACAAGTACCAAGAGACCCAGTACTTC.

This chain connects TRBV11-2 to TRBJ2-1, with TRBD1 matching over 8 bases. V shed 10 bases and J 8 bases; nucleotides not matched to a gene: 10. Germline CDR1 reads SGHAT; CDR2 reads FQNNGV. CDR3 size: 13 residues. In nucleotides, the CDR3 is TGTGCCATCCCCGGGACAGGCTCTTATGAGCAGTTCTTC. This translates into CAIPGTGSYEQFF. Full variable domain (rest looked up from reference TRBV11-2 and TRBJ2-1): EAGVAQSPRYKIIEKRQSVAFWCNPISGHATLYWYQQILGQGPKLLIQFQNNGVVDDSQLPKDRFSAERLKGVDSTLKIQPAKLEDSAVYLCAIPGTGSYEQFFGPGTRLTVL.

The CDR3 loop reads CASSPLAVSYNEQFF. For the CDR3, the DNA is TGTGCCAGCAGCCCGCTAGCGGTTAGTTACAATGAGCAGTTCTTC. The chain recombines TRBV3-1 with TRBJ2-1; TRBD2 agrees at 7 bases. Germline V lookup: CDR1 LGHDT, CDR2 YNNKEL (reference sequence). There are 15 residues in the CDR3. V was pared by 4 bases and J by 4 bases, with 7 bases of the junction left unmatched.

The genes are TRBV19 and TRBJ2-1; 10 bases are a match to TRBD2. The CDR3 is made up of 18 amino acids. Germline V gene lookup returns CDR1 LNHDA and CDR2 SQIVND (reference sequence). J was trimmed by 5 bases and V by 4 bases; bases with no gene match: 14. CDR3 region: CASSNSLGLAGVDNEQFF. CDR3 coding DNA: TGTGCCAGTAGTAACTCCTTGGGGCTAGCGGGAGTTGACAATGAGCAGTTCTTC.

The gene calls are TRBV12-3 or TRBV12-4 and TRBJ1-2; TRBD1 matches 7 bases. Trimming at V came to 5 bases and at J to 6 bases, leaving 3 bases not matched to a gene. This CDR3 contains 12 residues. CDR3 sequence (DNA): TGTGCCAGCAGTCCGACAGGGCATGGCTACACCTTC. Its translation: CASSPTGHGYTF.

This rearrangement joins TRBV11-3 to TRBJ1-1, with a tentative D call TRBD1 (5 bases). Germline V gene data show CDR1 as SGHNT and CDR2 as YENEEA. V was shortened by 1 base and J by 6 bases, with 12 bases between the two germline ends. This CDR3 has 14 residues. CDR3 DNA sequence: TGTGCCAGCAGCTTAGGACAGCCGTCCTCTGAAGCTTTCTTT. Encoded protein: CASSLGQPSSEAFF.

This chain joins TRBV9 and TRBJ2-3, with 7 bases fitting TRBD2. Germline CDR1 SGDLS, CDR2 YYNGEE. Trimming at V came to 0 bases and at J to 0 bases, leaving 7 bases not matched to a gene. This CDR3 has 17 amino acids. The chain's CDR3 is CASSVGRTGLSTDTQYF. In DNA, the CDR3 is TGTGCCAGCAGCGTAGGGAGGACGGGACTAAGCACAGATACGCAGTATTTT.

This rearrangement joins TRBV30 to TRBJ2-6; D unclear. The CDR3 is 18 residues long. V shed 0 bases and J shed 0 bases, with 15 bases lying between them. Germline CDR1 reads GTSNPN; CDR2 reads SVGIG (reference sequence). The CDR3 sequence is CAWSVSWLDPSGANVLTF. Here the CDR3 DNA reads TGTGCCTGGAGTGTATCTTGGCTCGACCCCTCTGGGGCCAACGTCCTGACTTTC. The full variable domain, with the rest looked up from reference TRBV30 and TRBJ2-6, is SQTIHQWPATLVQPVGSPLSLECTVEGTSNPNLYWYRQAAGRGLQLLFYSVGIGQISSEVPQNLSASRPQDRQFILSSKKLLLSDSGFYLCAWSVSWLDPSGANVLTFGAGSRLTVL.

The CDR3 region is CASRVGRASTDTQYF. The CDR3 DNA is TGTGCCAGCAGAGTTGGCAGGGCGAGCACAGATACGCAGTATTTT. The chain carries TRBV19 and TRBJ2-3; D might be TRBD1 (5 bases). The CDR3 runs to 15 residues. With 9 bases removed from V and 0 bases from J, the gap between germline ends came to 16 bases. CDR1 LNHDA and CDR2 SQIVND come from the germline V gene (reference sequence).

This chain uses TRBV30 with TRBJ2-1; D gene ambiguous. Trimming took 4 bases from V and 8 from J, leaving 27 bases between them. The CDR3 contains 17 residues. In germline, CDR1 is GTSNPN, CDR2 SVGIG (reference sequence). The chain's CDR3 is CAWTGYPLSRHGDEQFF. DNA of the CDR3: TGTGCCTGGACGGGCTACCCTCTAAGCAGGCATGGCGATGAGCAGTTCTTC.

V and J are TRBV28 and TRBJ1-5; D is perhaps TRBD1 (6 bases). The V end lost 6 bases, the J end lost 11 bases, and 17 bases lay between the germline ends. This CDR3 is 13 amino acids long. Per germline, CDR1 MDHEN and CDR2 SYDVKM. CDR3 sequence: CASSSGTYPTQHF. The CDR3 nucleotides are TGTGCCAGCAGCTCTGGGACATACCCTACCCAGCATTTT.

CDR3 sequence reads: CAWDLAYNEQFF. CDR3 coding DNA: TGTGCCTGGGACCTAGCGTACAATGAGCAGTTCTTC. The chain carries TRBV30 and TRBJ2-1, with D perhaps matching TRBD2 (6 bases). V was clipped by 5 bases and J by 4 bases, with 9 bases between them. Germline V gene sequence: CDR1 GTSNPN, CDR2 SVGIG (reference sequence). This CDR3 has 12 amino acids.

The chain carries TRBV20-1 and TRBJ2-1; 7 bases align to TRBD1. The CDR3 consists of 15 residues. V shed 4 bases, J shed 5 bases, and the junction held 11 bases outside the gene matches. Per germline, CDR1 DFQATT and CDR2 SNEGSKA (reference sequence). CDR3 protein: CSAIEGARKDNEQFF. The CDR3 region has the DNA TGCAGTGCTATCGAGGGGGCTCGTAAGGACAATGAGCAGTTCTTC.

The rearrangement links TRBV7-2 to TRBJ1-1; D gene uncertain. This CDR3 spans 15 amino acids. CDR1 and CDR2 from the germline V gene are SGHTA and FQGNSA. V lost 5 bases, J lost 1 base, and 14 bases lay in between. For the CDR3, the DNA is TGTGCCAGCAGCCCGAGGGAGGGAGGGAACACTGAAGCTTTCTTT. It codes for CASSPREGGNTEAFF.

The CDR3 reads CASSLEGDNQPQHF. The CDR3 bases are TGTGCCAGCAGCTTGGAGGGGGACAATCAGCCCCAGCATTTT. The chain uses TRBV5-4 and TRBJ1-5; maybe TRBD1 (6 bases). This CDR3 is built from 14 residues. V lost 0 bases and J lost 3, with 7 bases in between. CDR1 and CDR2 (germline): SGHNT, YYREEE (reference sequence).

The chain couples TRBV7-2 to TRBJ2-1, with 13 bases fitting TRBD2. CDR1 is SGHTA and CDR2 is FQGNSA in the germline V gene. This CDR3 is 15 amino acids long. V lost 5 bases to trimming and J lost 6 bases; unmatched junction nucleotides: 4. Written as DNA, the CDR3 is TGTGCCAGCAGCCCAACTAGCGGGAGGGTCAATGAGCAGTTCTTC. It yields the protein CASSPTSGRVNEQFF.

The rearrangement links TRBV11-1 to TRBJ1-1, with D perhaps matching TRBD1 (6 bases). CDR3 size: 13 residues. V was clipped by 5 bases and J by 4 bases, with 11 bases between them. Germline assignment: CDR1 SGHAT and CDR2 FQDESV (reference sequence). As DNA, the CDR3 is TGTGCCAGCAGCGCCTCCAGGGGCACTGAAGCTTTCTTT. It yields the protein CASSASRGTEAFF.

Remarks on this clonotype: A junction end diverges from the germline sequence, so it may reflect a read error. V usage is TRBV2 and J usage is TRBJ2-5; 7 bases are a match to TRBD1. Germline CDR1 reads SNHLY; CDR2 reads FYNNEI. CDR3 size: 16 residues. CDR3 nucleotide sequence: TGTGCCAGTAGTGAAGAGAGGGTACAGGGGCCCGGGACCCAGTACTTC. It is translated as CASSEERVQGPGTQYF.